Presented here are 10 T cell receptor beta chains from one specimen sequenced in a study of blood T cell repertoires in COVID-19. This table comes from immunoSEQ multiplex PCR, and its TCRdb copy is limited to in-frame clones, with some not included. The repertoire holds some 190,000 clones, with 70% to 80% as singletons. Sequencing was carried out using peripheral blood. These receptors were collected from a woman aged 50 to 60 with active or convalescent COVID-19.

This clone was observed many times. This chain uses TRBV4-1 with TRBJ2-3, with 8 bases aligning to TRBD2. Germline V lookup: CDR1 MGHRA, CDR2 YSYEKL. V shed 1 base, J shed 4 bases, and the junction held 13 bases outside the gene matches. The CDR3 is made up of 18 amino acids. The CDR3 nucleotides read TGCGCCAGCAGCCAAGTTGGAGGGAGCGGGAGCAGTCCAGATACGCAGTATTTT. Translation gives CASSQVGGSGSSPDTQYF.

This rearrangement joins TRBV4-2 to TRBJ2-2; 8 nucleotides line up with TRBD2. The CDR3 has 17 residues. Trimming took 2 bases from V and 4 from J; bases not matched to a gene: 9. CDR1 is LGHNA and CDR2 is YNFKEQ in the germline V gene. The CDR3 DNA reads as TGTGCCAGCAGCCAACCCGCCGGGGGGGAAGCCACCGGGGAGCTGTTTTTT. As protein: CASSQPAGGEATGELFF.

Note on this clone: Other DNA sequences from this sample encode an identical CDR3 as well. The CDR3 loop is CSAREDGYTF. The CDR3 DNA sequence: TGCAGTGCCAGGGAGGATGGCTACACCTTC. The V call is TRBV20-1, the J call TRBJ1-2; TRBD1 is a possible D gene (5 bases). Trimming took off 6 bases at V and 6 bases at J, with 8 bases between the two ends. The CDR3 covers 10 residues. Germline V gene lookup returns CDR1 DFQATT and CDR2 SNEGSKA (reference sequence).

This clone was observed a few times. The CDR3: CASMKGGKGQPQHF. DNA for the CDR3: TGTGCCAGCATGAAAGGGGGAAAGGGCCAGCCCCAGCATTTT. This chain uses TRBV28 with TRBJ1-5; D possibly corresponds to TRBD1 (6 bases). Germline CDR1 and CDR2: MDHEN and SYDVKM. V was trimmed by 7 bases and J by 7 bases, leaving 17 bases between them. There are 14 residues in the CDR3.

V gene TRBV5-8 combines with J gene TRBJ2-7; 11 bases are shared with TRBD1. CDR1 and CDR2 from the germline V gene are SGHTS and YDEGEE. This CDR3 has 15 residues. The junction had 8 bases not matched to a gene; V was cut back by 4 bases and J by 5 bases. For the CDR3, the DNA is TGTGCCAGCAGCCTGACGGGACAGGGGGTAGACGAGCAGTACTTC. This gives the protein CASSLTGQGVDEQYF.

As for this clone: At the DNA level, this CDR3 is encoded by other sequences in the same sample as well. This rearrangement joins TRBV7-2 to TRBJ2-5; 12 positions agree with TRBD2. In germline, CDR1 is SGHTA, CDR2 FQGNSA. The CDR3 length is 15 residues. J was trimmed by 5 bases and V by 3 bases; bases with no gene match: 4. This CDR3 is CASSLTSGRSETQYF. The CDR3 region has the DNA TGTGCCAGCAGCTTGACTAGCGGGAGAAGTGAGACCCAGTACTTC.

The sample holds one count of this clone. The chain is built from TRBV18 and TRBJ1-1, with D possibly being TRBD1 (6 bases). V gave up 3 bases and J gave up 0 bases, with 8 bases separating them. Germline V lookup: CDR1 KGHSH, CDR2 LQKENI. The CDR3 length is 14 residues. CDR3 bases: TGTGCCAGCTCACCGGACAGCATGAACACTGAAGCTTTCTTT. Translating gives CASSPDSMNTEAFF.

The chain employs TRBV11-2 and TRBJ2-3; 7 bases match TRBD2. Per germline, CDR1 SGHAT and CDR2 FQNNGV. J lost 1 base, V lost 5 bases, and 9 bases had no gene match. The CDR3 totals 16 residues. The DNA for the CDR3 is TGTGCCAGCAGCCTCGGTTGGGCGGGGGGCACAGATACGCAGTATTTT. Translated: CASSLGWAGGTDTQYF.

The chain couples TRBV6-1 to TRBJ2-5; 10 bases are shared with TRBD2. This CDR3 has 19 amino acids. CDR1 is MNHNS and CDR2 is SASEGT in the germline V gene. The ends lost 2 bases at V and 1 base at J; junction bases unmatched: 13. CDR3 nucleotides: TGTGCCAGCAGTGAAATAGGTGGGACTAGCGTTCCCACCCAAGAGACCCAGTACTTC. Its translation is CASSEIGGTSVPTQETQYF.

V gene TRBV7-3 combines with J gene TRBJ1-2; TRBD1 might be the D (5 bases). Germline V gene sequence: CDR1 SGHTA, CDR2 FQGTGA. This CDR3 contains 15 residues. V dropped 5 bases and J dropped 4 bases, with 17 bases sitting between them. This CDR3 is CASSQDGTGVYGYTF. As DNA, the CDR3 is TGTGCCAGCAGCCAAGACGGGACGGGGGTCTATGGCTACACCTTC.